These 9 T cell receptor beta chains share one sample of origin, sequenced in a study of T cells in Graves' hyperthyroidism and ophthalmopathy. Researchers amplified the TCR beta CDR3 regions from RNA transcripts. The primer set for the first-round RT-PCR of the TCR CDR3 was HTBI. TCRdb ran MiXCR on the multiplex PCR reads and lists one entry per CDR3 protein. Of around 300,000 distinct CDR3 sequences detected, approximately 14% appear once; the ten largest clones hold just under 25%. Sequencing used blood. All receptors derive from a woman under 40 with Graves' hyperthyroidism.

The CDR3 region is CASSLDQGQNTIYF. In DNA form, the CDR3 reads TGTGCCAGCAGCTTGGATCAGGGCCAAAACACCATATATTTT. The chain couples TRBV5-5 to TRBJ1-3; D is perhaps TRBD1 (5 bases). CDR1 SGHKS and CDR2 YYEKEE come from the germline V gene (reference sequence). V dropped 0 bases and J dropped 6 bases, with 10 bases sitting between them. The CDR3 is made up of 14 amino acids. The whole variable domain, filled in from reference TRBV5-5 and TRBJ1-3, reads DAGVTQSPTHLIKTRGQQVTLRCSPISGHKSVSWYQQVLGQGPQFIFQYYEKEERGRGNFPDRFSARQFPNYSSELNVNALLLGDSALYLCASSLDQGQNTIYFGEGSWLTVV.

This clonotype appeared many times. The rearrangement links TRBV28 to TRBJ2-3; D gene unclear. CDR1 MDHEN and CDR2 SYDVKM come from the germline V gene. The V end was cut by 3 bases, the J end by 1 base, with 14 bases between. The CDR3 has 16 residues. CDR3 sequence (DNA): TGTGCCAGCAGTTTCTACTGGACCCAAGGCACAGATACGCAGTATTTT. It codes for CASSFYWTQGTDTQYF.

This clonotype was seen a handful of times. CDR3 protein: CASRFSGGGQGVTEAFF. Here the CDR3 DNA reads TGTGCCAGCAGATTCTCGGGAGGGGGACAGGGGGTAACTGAAGCTTTCTTT. V and J are TRBV12-3 or TRBV12-4 and TRBJ1-1, with 11 bases that match TRBD1. The CDR3 totals 17 residues. J lost 5 bases, V lost 6 bases, and 14 bases had no gene match.

Ten or more counts support this clonotype. The J gene is TRBJ2-1, the V gene TRBV12-3 or TRBV12-4, with D possibly called TRBD1 or TRBD2 (5 bases each). The CDR3 length is 12 residues. V was clipped by 1 base and J by 15 bases, with 13 bases between them. The CDR3 DNA follows: TGTGCCAGCAGTTTAGGTTCCGGGACCCGGTTCTTC. Amino acids: CASSLGSGTRFF.

Many counts were recorded for this clonotype. The chain is built from TRBV20-1 and TRBJ2-2; D might be TRBD1 (6 bases). There are 12 residues in the CDR3. Between the trimmed V and J ends, which lost 1 base and 6 bases, there was a span of 6 bases. Germline assignment: CDR1 DFQATT and CDR2 SNEGSKA (reference sequence). In DNA, the CDR3 is TGCAGTGCTAGAGGGGGGCCCGGGGAGCTGTTTTTT. It codes for CSARGGPGELFF.

This clonotype was recorded at least ten times. V usage is TRBV27 and J usage is TRBJ2-3, with 8 bases lining up with TRBD1. J lost 2 bases, V lost 6 bases, and 7 bases had no gene match. The CDR3 is 15 residues long. Germline loops: CDR1 MNHEY, CDR2 SMNVEV (reference sequence). This chain's CDR3 is CASRPTGAPTDTQYF. The CDR3 region has the DNA TGTGCCAGCAGGCCGACAGGGGCCCCCACAGATACGCAGTATTTT.

The genes are TRBV7-3 and TRBJ2-3; tentatively, D is TRBD1 or TRBD2 (5 bases each). Between the trimmed V and J ends, which lost 5 bases and 1 base, there was a span of 16 bases. Per germline, CDR1 SGHTA and CDR2 FQGTGA. The CDR3 has 16 amino acids. CDR3 residues: CASSPGWGWGTDTQYF. CDR3 DNA sequence: TGTGCCAGCAGCCCCGGTTGGGGGTGGGGCACAGATACGCAGTATTTT.

This chain joins TRBV20-1 and TRBJ1-5; TRBD1 agrees at 7 bases. J was trimmed by 2 bases and V by 0 bases; bases with no gene match: 7. Germline V gene data show CDR1 as DFQATT and CDR2 as SNEGSKA (reference sequence). The CDR3 has 16 residues. The CDR3: CSARDTGAQGNQPQHF. The DNA for the CDR3 is TGCAGTGCTAGAGATACAGGGGCGCAGGGCAATCAGCCCCAGCATTTT.

This clonotype was seen only a few times. V and J are TRBV10-3 and TRBJ2-1; TRBD1 matches 7 bases. CDR1 is ENHRY, CDR2 SYGVKD, per germline. Trimming took 7 bases from V and 10 from J; bases not matched to a gene: 13. The CDR3 sequence is 14 residues long. CDR3 in DNA: TGTGCCATCAAGGAGACAGGGACCATAGGAGAGCAGTTCTTC. This sequence encodes CAIKETGTIGEQFF.